The table lists the clone carrying this T cell receptor (beta chain) with a few counts. What it recognizes is unknown. Time point in this sample: newly diagnosed GD, antithyroid drugs for less than 3 months. RNA from PBMCs was the source of the TCR library. To make TCR beta libraries, researchers used iRepertoire HTBI primers and Arm-PCR of CDR3 regions. TCRdb re-analysed the multiplex PCR reads in MiXCR, keeping a single row per CDR3 protein. The sample shows 350,000 to 400,000 distinct CDR3 sequences, 15% to 20% of them seen only once. The CDR3 sequence is 15 residues long. Germline V gene lookup returns CDR1 MGHDK and CDR2 SYGVNS. The V gene end was trimmed by 5 bases and the J gene end by 3 bases; junction bases not matched to a gene: 5. This specimen comes from a study of regulatory T cells in long-lasting Graves disease. Looking at the study overall: Newly diagnosed Graves' patients took antithyroid drugs under 3 months. Study conclusions and caveats: A greater number of public clonotypes (approximately 2,700) was shared by persistent patients than by new patients (over 900).

This same sample was also taken into another study, of T cells in Graves' hyperthyroidism and ophthalmopathy. That work contributes: The HTBI set primed first-round TCR CDR3 RT-PCR. Appearing also in blood were most of the thyroid clonotypes expanded above 0.001.

The source was peripheral blood mononuclear cells (PBMCs), collected at new diagnosis, from a patient treated with antithyroid drugs. This sequence originates from a woman younger than 35 with Graves disease. V is TRBV25-1 and J is TRBJ2-3, with TRBD2 identical over 10 bases. DNA of the CDR3: TGTGCCAGCAGTCAGAAGCGGGAGGGAACAGATACGCAGTATTTT. Its translation: CASSQKREGTDTQYF.